In its sample, the clone carrying this TCR beta chain was seen once. Its matching antigen is unknown. A CD45RA-negative memory subset and a CD45RA+ naive subset were separated from the CD4+ cells. This record belongs to a study of shared clonotypes between healthy human individuals. Study conclusions and caveats: The generation probabilities recorded for non-shared clonotypes fell below those of clonotypes shared by all four donors.

Here immunoSEQ multiplex PCR was the method, and the copy in TCRdb shows in-frame clones only, minus some. The sample lists 300,000 to 400,000 clones, 74% occurring once. V dropped 1 base and J dropped 5; count of bases not matched to a gene: 3. CDR3 length equals 14 residues. Germline CDR1 SGHTA, CDR2 FQGTGA. J is TRBJ2-3 and V is TRBV7-3; 7 bases are shared with TRBD2. Sequencing was carried out using memory CD4+ T cells sorted from blood. The subset denotes: CD45RA-negative fraction. The TCR comes from a man aged 25-45 years in good health. The CDR3 DNA follows: TGTGCCAGCAGCTTAAGCGGGGGAGAAGATACGCAGTATTTT. Its translation is CASSLSGGEDTQYF.